This entry lists 10 T cell receptor beta chains sequenced from one sample in a study of blood T cells in healthy people across ages. Using a J-beta primer mix together with a sample-barcoded 5' primer, a second PCR was run for roughly 6 to 12 cycles. In TCRdb, the 5' RACE reads were re-called with MiXCR into one record per CDR3 protein. The profile shows some 1,800,000 distinct CDR3 sequences, about two fifths of them singletons. The material sequenced was blood. The receptor source for this set is a human donor in good health.

In this sample, this clonotype turned up a few times. The V call is TRBV6-5, the J call TRBJ2-7, with D possibly being TRBD1 or TRBD2 (5 bases each). Trimming shortened V by 5 bases and J by 5 bases, and 16 bases separated the two germline ends. Germline CDR1 is MNHEY and CDR2 is SVGAGI. The CDR3 covers 14 residues. The CDR3 bases are TGTGCCAGCAGTCGGGACGGAACGCGGCACGAGCAGTACTTC. It is translated as CASSRDGTRHEQYF.

This clonotype was detected a few times. The chain links TRBV29-1 to TRBJ2-3; 8 bases align to TRBD2. J lost 2 bases, V lost 7 bases, and 11 bases had no gene match. Germline V CDR1 and CDR2: SQVTM, ANQGSEA. This CDR3 contains 15 residues. Written as DNA, the CDR3 is TGCAGCGCCGAGGGGCGGGGGGCATACACAGATACGCAGTATTTT. This sequence encodes CSAEGRGAYTDTQYF.

CDR3: CASSSPSNRAYGYTF. CDR3 nucleotide sequence: TGTGCCAGCAGCAGTCCATCCAACAGGGCTTATGGCTACACCTTC. J is TRBJ1-2 and V is TRBV9, with D perhaps TRBD1 (6 bases). The CDR3 has 15 amino acids. The germline V and J ends were trimmed by 4 bases and 5 bases, with 18 bases remaining between them. CDR1 is SGDLS, CDR2 YYNGEE, per germline.

The chain uses TRBV6-5 and TRBJ2-4, with TRBD2 identical over 10 bases. Trimming removed 0 bases from V and 15 bases from J; junction bases left unmatched: 14. The germline V gene has CDR1 MNHEY and CDR2 SVGAGI. The CDR3 is 16 amino acids. CDR3 DNA sequence: TGTGCCAGCAGTTACTCGTCCCTAGCGGGGGATTACGAGCGGTACTTC. This encodes CASSYSSLAGDYERYF.

The chain uses TRBV29-1 and TRBJ2-7; D ambiguous. Germline-derived CDR1 and CDR2 are SQVTM and ANQGSEA. Between the trimmed V and J ends, which lost 4 bases and 3 bases, there was a span of 7 bases. The CDR3 runs 11 residues. The CDR3 region is CSVVTSYEQYF. CDR3 nucleotides: TGCAGCGTTGTCACCAGCTACGAGCAGTACTTC.

This clonotype was observed many times. The chain joins TRBV27 to TRBJ2-1; no reliable D call. The CDR3 length is 15 residues. The germline CDR1 and CDR2 sequences are MNHEY and SMNVEV (reference sequence). V was shortened by 8 bases and J by 0 bases, with 14 bases between the two germline ends. The CDR3 spells CASALDGSSYNEQFF. CDR3 DNA: TGTGCCAGCGCCCTAGACGGTAGCTCCTACAATGAGCAGTTCTTC.

CDR3 in amino acids: CASSVGGGTPYEQYF. The DNA of the CDR3 is TGTGCCAGCAGCGTAGGGGGGGGAACGCCCTACGAGCAGTACTTC. The chain employs TRBV9 and TRBJ2-7; TRBD2 aligns across 7 bases. The CDR3 is 15 residues long. The germline CDR1 and CDR2 sequences are SGDLS and YYNGEE. The V and J ends lost 0 bases and 2 bases, in that order; junction bases with no gene match: 5.

V and J are TRBV10-3 and TRBJ1-5; no clear D gene. Germline CDR1 and CDR2: ENHRY and SYGVKD. The CDR3 has 15 amino acids. V gave up 0 bases and J gave up 3 bases, with 9 bases separating them. The DNA of the CDR3 is TGTGCCATCAGTGAGTCTGGTGGCTTCAATCAGCCCCAGCATTTT. Protein: CAISESGGFNQPQHF.

This chain joins TRBV20-1 and TRBJ2-7; D remains ambiguous. The CDR3 sequence is 14 residues long. The germline V gene has CDR1 DFQATT and CDR2 SNEGSKA (reference sequence). The CDR3 nucleotides are TGCAGGCGCGAGACCGGACGAGCGACCTACGAGCAGTACTTC. This encodes CRRETGRATYEQYF.

The chain carries TRBV4-3 and TRBJ1-1, with TRBD1 as a possible D gene (5 bases). The CDR3 covers 14 residues. V was shortened by 0 bases and J by 8 bases, with 13 bases between the two germline ends. Germline CDR1 and CDR2: LGHNA and YSLEER. In DNA, the CDR3 is TGCGCCAGCAGCCAAGATGCAGGGCTTAGGGAAGCTTTCTTT. Translated: CASSQDAGLREAFF.